These 17 T cell receptor beta chains were all obtained from the same sample, sequenced in a study of shared clonotypes between healthy human individuals. Sequenced by immunoSEQ multiplex PCR; TCRdb stores in-frame clones only, minus some. The sample lists around 510,000 clones; approximately 95% were seen once. The sample consisted of naive CD4+ T cells sorted from blood. Regarding subset: CD45RA+ positively selected. These TCRs come from a woman aged 25-40 years in good health.

CDR3: CASSLPGPLFNQPQHF. The CDR3 DNA is TGTGCCAGCAGTTTACCGGGCCCGCTTTTCAATCAGCCCCAGCATTTT. The chain joins TRBV28 to TRBJ1-5, with unresolved D. The V gene lost 2 bases and the J gene lost 3 bases, with 14 bases spanning the gap. The CDR3 contains 16 residues. Looked up from germline, CDR1 is MDHEN and CDR2 is SYDVKM.

V is TRBV4-2 and J is TRBJ2-1; TRBD2 is a possible D gene (6 bases). Germline V gene data show CDR1 as LGHNA and CDR2 as YNFKEQ. Trimming removed 3 bases at V and 5 bases at J, with 11 bases between. This CDR3 contains 14 residues. The CDR3 DNA is TGTGCCAGCAGCCATAGACTAGAAAACAATGAGCAGTTCTTC. Translated, it gives CASSHRLENNEQFF.

This chain uses TRBV5-1 with TRBJ2-7, with TRBD2 matching 11 bases. CDR1 is SGHRS and CDR2 is YFSETQ in the germline V gene. The CDR3 runs to 15 residues. The junction had 5 bases not matched to a gene; V was cut back by 3 bases and J by 3 bases. This CDR3 reads CASSSLAGGDYEQYF. The CDR3 DNA reads as TGCGCCAGCAGCTCCTTAGCGGGAGGGGACTACGAGCAGTACTTC.

This chain connects TRBV2 to TRBJ1-1; no clear D gene. The CDR3 loop spans 14 amino acids. V was shortened by 3 bases and J by 0 bases, with 8 bases between the two germline ends. From germline, CDR1 is SNHLY and CDR2 FYNNEI. The CDR3 bases are TGTGCCAGCAGTGACGAGGAGATGAACACTGAAGCTTTCTTT. This gives the protein CASSDEEMNTEAFF.

This chain connects TRBV6-5 to TRBJ2-2; D is possibly TRBD1 (5 bases). Germline V lookup: CDR1 MNHEY, CDR2 SVGAGI. With 4 bases removed from V and 2 bases from J, the gap between germline ends came to 11 bases. CDR3 length: 15 amino acids. The CDR3 DNA reads TGTGCCAGCAGTTTTAGTCAGGGTAACACCGGGGAGCTGTTTTTT. Residues: CASSFSQGNTGELFF.

This clone has only one observation. J is TRBJ2-5 and V is TRBV14; 8 bases fit TRBD1. Germline values: CDR1 SGHDN, CDR2 FVKESK. This CDR3 has 18 residues. The junction had 11 bases not matched to a gene; V was cut back by 0 bases and J by 2 bases. The CDR3 here is CASSQDGQGARGQETQYF. In DNA form, the CDR3 reads TGTGCCAGCAGCCAAGATGGGCAGGGGGCGCGGGGTCAAGAGACCCAGTACTTC. The variable domain in full, with the rest retrieved from reference TRBV14 and TRBJ2-5, is EAGVTQFPSHSVIEKGQTVTLRCDPISGHDNLYWYRRVMGKEIKFLLHFVKESKQDESGMPNNRFLAERTGGTYSTLKVQPAELEDSGVYFCASSQDGQGARGQETQYFGPGTRLLVL.

The genes are TRBV6-6 and TRBJ2-7, with no clear D. The CDR3 has 16 residues. Trimming removed 4 bases at V and 3 bases at J, with 19 bases between. CDR1 MNHNY and CDR2 SVGAGI come from the germline V gene (reference sequence). The CDR3 nucleotides read TGTGCCAGCAGTTCCCGAGTTGCGGCCGCGAACTACGAGCAGTACTTC. Protein product: CASSSRVAAANYEQYF.

Here the CDR3 DNA reads TGCGCCAGCAAGAAATCGGGACAGGATTACAATGAGCAGTTCTTC. Encoded protein: CASKKSGQDYNEQFF. The chain links TRBV4-1 to TRBJ2-1, with 8 bases fitting TRBD1. The junction had 9 bases not matched to a gene; V was cut back by 7 bases and J by 4 bases. This CDR3 contains 15 residues. The germline CDR1 and CDR2 sequences are MGHRA and YSYEKL.

The V and J genes are TRBV19 and TRBJ1-2; 10 bases agree with TRBD1. The CDR3 has 16 residues. Germline lookup yields CDR1 LNHDA and CDR2 SQIVND (reference sequence). Trimming cost V 5 bases and J 6 bases; bases outside gene matches: 12. CDR3 sequence (DNA): TGTGCCAGTAGTGAAACCGGGACAGGGGATCGGAATGGCTACACCTTC. This codes for CASSETGTGDRNGYTF.

This chain uses TRBV9 with TRBJ2-7; tentative D call: TRBD2 (6 bases). Germline V lookup: CDR1 SGDLS, CDR2 YYNGEE. The CDR3 is 17 amino acids. V was shortened by 4 bases and J by 4 bases, with 24 bases between the two germline ends. The CDR3 sequence: CASSWGGGGTEIYEQYF. The CDR3 nucleotides are TGTGCCAGCAGCTGGGGTGGCGGCGGGACGGAAATATACGAGCAGTACTTC. The complete variable domain, with remaining parts taken from reference TRBV9 and TRBJ2-7, reads DSGVTQTPKHLITATGQRVTLRCSPRSGDLSVYWYQQSLDQGLQFLIQYYNGEERAKGNILERFSAQQFPDLHSELNLSSLELGDSALYFCASSWGGGGTEIYEQYFGPGTRLTVT.

On this clone itself: Other DNA sequences in the same sample also yield this CDR3. CDR3 region: CASSLDRSEKLFF. As DNA, the CDR3 is TGTGCCAGCAGCTTAGATCGGAGTGAAAAACTGTTTTTT. The chain has TRBV11-2 and TRBJ1-4; D remains ambiguous. There are 13 residues in the CDR3. Germline CDR1 reads SGHAT; CDR2 reads FQNNGV. V was clipped by 0 bases and J by 7 bases, with 6 bases between them.

The chain uses TRBV25-1 and TRBJ2-7, with 9 bases matching TRBD1. CDR3 length: 12 amino acids. Trimming took 8 bases from V and 5 from J; bases not matched to a gene: 4. The germline gives CDR1 MGHDK, CDR2 SYGVNS. Here the CDR3 reads CASADRGHEQYF. The CDR3 DNA reads TGTGCCAGCGCGGACAGGGGCCACGAGCAGTACTTC.

The chain links TRBV28 to TRBJ2-7; 11 nucleotides match TRBD1. This CDR3 is 15 amino acids long. Germline V gene lookup returns CDR1 MDHEN and CDR2 SYDVKM. Trimming cost V 5 bases and J 3 bases; bases outside gene matches: 6. CDR3 residues: CASSQPGTGGYEQYF. The CDR3 DNA reads TGTGCCAGCAGTCAACCCGGGACAGGGGGCTACGAGCAGTACTTC.

The chain combines TRBV19 with TRBJ1-5; no reliable D call. Trimming removed 7 bases from V and 0 bases from J, with 16 bases in between. The germline CDR1 and CDR2 sequences are LNHDA and SQIVND (reference sequence). The CDR3 sequence is 16 residues long. The CDR3 region has the DNA TGTGCCAGTAAGATCGCGGGTACCTATAGCAATCAGCCCCAGCATTTT. Translated, it gives CASKIAGTYSNQPQHF.

This clone was recorded once. V and J are TRBV5-1 and TRBJ2-7; no definite D call. V was clipped by 1 base and J by 4 bases, with 9 bases between them. Per germline, CDR1 SGHRS and CDR2 YFSETQ. The CDR3 totals 13 residues. The CDR3 nucleotides read TGCGCCAGCAGCTTGCAGGAACGGTACGAGCAGTACTTC. It yields the protein CASSLQERYEQYF.

The chain couples TRBV9 to TRBJ2-1; TRBD1 agrees at 9 bases. The CDR3 runs 13 residues. Germline trimming cut 8 bases from V and 6 bases from J; bases unmatched to any gene: 6. In germline, CDR1 is SGDLS, CDR2 YYNGEE. DNA of the CDR3: TGTGCCAGTTCGGACAGGGGAGGCAATGAGCAGTTCTTC. As protein: CASSDRGGNEQFF.

This rearrangement joins TRBV19 to TRBJ2-1, with TRBD2 identical over 10 bases. The CDR3 runs to 15 residues. Losses at the gene ends were 6 bases for V and 5 bases for J; bases not matched to a gene: 7. CDR1 is LNHDA, CDR2 SQIVND, per germline (reference sequence). Here the CDR3 DNA reads TGTGCCAGTAGGGGCTCTCTAGCGGGAGACAATGAGCAGTTCTTC. Translating it yields CASRGSLAGDNEQFF.